The subject of this entry is one TCR beta chain. The data are from a study of T cell responses to AZD1222 COVID-19 vaccine. The wider study: Second doses that came at about 4 or about 12 weeks were put together.

The V gene lost 5 bases and the J gene lost 3 bases, with 26 bases spanning the gap. Germline CDR1 and CDR2: SGHNT and YENEEA. There are 18 residues in the CDR3. Clones were sequenced by immunoSEQ multiplex PCR, and TCRdb holds only the in-frame ones, with some missing. Of under 100,000 clones in the sample, around nine tenths are singletons; the top ten hold over 2.5%. The sequencing here drew on peripheral blood, taken on day 0 of AZD1222 vaccination. This receptor was taken from an adult in good health. J is TRBJ2-7 and V is TRBV11-3; either TRBD1 or TRBD2 may supply D (6 bases each). CDR3 in amino acids: CASSPGLGERGAYYEQYF. In DNA, the CDR3 is TGTGCCAGCAGCCCGGGACTCGGGGAAAGGGGGGCCTACTACGAGCAGTACTTC.